This TCR beta chain emerged from a study of blood T cell repertoires in COVID-19. Method: immunoSEQ multiplex PCR; TCRdb's copy keeps in-frame clones and lacks some. This sample carries nearly 60,000 clones, 70% to 90% of them seen once, and the ten largest clones take approximately 4.5%. Sequenced: peripheral blood. The clonotype comes from a man aged 35 to 55 with active COVID-19.

CDR3 nucleotide sequence: TGTGCCAGCGCGACTGATATTAATGAAAAACTGTTTTTT. This encodes CASATDINEKLFF. This chain connects TRBV18 to TRBJ1-4; no clear D. The length of the CDR3 is 13 residues. Deletions cut 8 bases from V and 4 bases from J, with 11 bases between. Germline CDR1 is KGHSH and CDR2 is LQKENI.